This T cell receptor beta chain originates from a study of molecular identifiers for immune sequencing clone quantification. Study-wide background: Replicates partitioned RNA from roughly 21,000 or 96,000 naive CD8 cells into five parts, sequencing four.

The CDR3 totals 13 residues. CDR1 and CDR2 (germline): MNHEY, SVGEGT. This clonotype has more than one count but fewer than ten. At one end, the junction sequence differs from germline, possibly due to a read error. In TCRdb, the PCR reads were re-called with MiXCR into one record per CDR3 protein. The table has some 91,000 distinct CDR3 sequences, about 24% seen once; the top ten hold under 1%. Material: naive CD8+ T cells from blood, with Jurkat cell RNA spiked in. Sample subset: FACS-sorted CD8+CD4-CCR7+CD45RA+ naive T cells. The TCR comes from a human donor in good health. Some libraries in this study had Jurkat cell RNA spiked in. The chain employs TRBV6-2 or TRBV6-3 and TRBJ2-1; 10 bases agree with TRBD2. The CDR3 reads CASSYSLAGETPF. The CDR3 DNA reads TGTGCCAGCAGTTACTCGCTAGCGGGAGAGACCCCCTTC.